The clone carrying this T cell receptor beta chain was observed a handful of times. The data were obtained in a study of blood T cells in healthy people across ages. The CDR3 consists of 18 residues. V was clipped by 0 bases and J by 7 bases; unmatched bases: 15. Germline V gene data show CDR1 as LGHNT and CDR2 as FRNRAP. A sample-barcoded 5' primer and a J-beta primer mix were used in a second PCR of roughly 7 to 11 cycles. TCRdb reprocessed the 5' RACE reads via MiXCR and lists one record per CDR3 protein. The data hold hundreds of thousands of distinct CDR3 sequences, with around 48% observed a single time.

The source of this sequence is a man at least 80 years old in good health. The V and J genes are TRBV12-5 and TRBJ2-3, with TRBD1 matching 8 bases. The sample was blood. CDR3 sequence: CASGLVWTGTSDVYTQYF. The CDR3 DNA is TGTGCTAGTGGTTTGGTATGGACAGGGACGTCGGACGTGTATACGCAGTATTTT.